The present TCR beta chain was sequenced within a study of beta chain features in type 1 diabetes. The overall study: Age, gender and cell yields were similar between patients and healthy donors. Regarding the study as a whole: Moderate but significant shortening of TCRB CDR3s was recorded in all four CD4+ subsets from Type 1 diabetes patients.

On this clone itself: Its antigen is unknown.

Germline values: CDR1 SGHNT, CDR2 YYREEE (reference sequence). Trimming pared 4 bases from V and 1 base from J, leaving 15 bases between. There are 15 residues in the CDR3. Of the isolated RNA, all was reverse transcribed, and so the sequenced material was expressed TCRB transcripts. Generated by immunoSEQ multiplex PCR, the TCRdb table keeps only in-frame clones and is missing some. The sample lists approximately 250,000 clones; approximately 25% were seen once. This clonotype was obtained from a woman aged 25 to 39 with type 1 diabetes. V is TRBV5-4 and J is TRBJ2-7, with D maybe TRBD2 (6 bases). Material: naive CD4+ T cells from blood. The CDR3, as DNA: TGTGCCAGCAGCCGGGGACTGGATACATCCTACGAGCAGTACTTC. Its translation: CASSRGLDTSYEQYF.